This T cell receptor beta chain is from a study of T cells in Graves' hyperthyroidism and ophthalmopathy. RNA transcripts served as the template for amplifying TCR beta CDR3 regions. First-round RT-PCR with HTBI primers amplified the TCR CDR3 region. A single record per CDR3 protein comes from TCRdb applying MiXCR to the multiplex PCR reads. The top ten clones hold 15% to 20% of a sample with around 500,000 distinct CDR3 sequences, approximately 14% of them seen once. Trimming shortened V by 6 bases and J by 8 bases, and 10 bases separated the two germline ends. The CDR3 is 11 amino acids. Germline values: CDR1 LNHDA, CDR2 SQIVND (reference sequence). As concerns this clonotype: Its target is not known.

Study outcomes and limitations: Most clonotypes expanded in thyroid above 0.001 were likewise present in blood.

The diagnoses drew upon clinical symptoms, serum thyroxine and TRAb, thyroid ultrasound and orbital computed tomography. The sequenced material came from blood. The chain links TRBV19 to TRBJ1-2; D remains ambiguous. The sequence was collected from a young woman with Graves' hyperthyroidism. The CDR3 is CASSQTWGYTF. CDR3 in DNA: TGTGCCAGTAGCCAGACGTGGGGCTACACCTTC.